The rows below give T cell receptor beta chains drawn from one sample of a study of T cell repertoires in ileal Crohn's disease. Profiled with immunoSEQ multiplex PCR; TCRdb holds only in-frame clones, not every one. Altogether over 9,000 clones are present, 70% to 90% being singletons, with the ten largest covering over 12%. Sequencing was done on a sample of ileal tissue. The receptors stem from an adult with Crohn's disease. Both conserved end residues are part of each CDR3. A D gene is named only where the DNA matches it firmly. Not every row has a clone size; where given, it reads once, few, many or a size class.

J gene: TRBJ2-5
D gene: .
clone size: .
V gene: TRBV7-9
CDR3 DNA: TGTGCCAGCAGACCGGGACAACAAGAGACCCAGTACTTC
CDR3 protein: CASRPGQQETQYF

J gene: TRBJ2-4
D gene: TRBD2
clone size: .
V gene: TRBV28
CDR3 DNA: TGTGCCAGCAGTTGGACTAGCGGGAGGTCGGGGAAAAACATTCAGTACTTC
CDR3 protein: CASSWTSGRSGKNIQYF

J gene: TRBJ2-2
D gene: TRBD2
clone size: .
V gene: TRBV30
CDR3 DNA: TGTGCCTGGAGATTGGGGACTAGCGGCGATTGGACCGGGGAGCTGTTTTTT
CDR3 protein: CAWRLGTSGDWTGELFF

J gene: TRBJ2-2
D gene: TRBD1
clone size: .
V gene: TRBV19
CDR3 DNA: TGTGCCAGTAGTATCGATCCCGGGACAGTGAACACCGGGGAGCTGTTTTTT
CDR3 protein: CASSIDPGTVNTGELFF

J gene: TRBJ2-1
D gene: TRBD2
clone size: .
V gene: TRBV7-3
CDR3 DNA: TGTGCCAGCAGCTTAGGACTAGCGGGACTCAATGAGCAGTTCTTC
CDR3 protein: CASSLGLAGLNEQFF

J gene: TRBJ2-1
D gene: TRBD2
clone size: few
V gene: TRBV11-2
CDR3 DNA: TGTGCCAGCAGCTCCGGACTAGCGGGTTACAATGAGCAGTTCTTC
CDR3 protein: CASSSGLAGYNEQFF

J gene: TRBJ2-7
D gene: TRBD1
clone size: .
V gene: TRBV2
CDR3 DNA: TGTGCCAGCAGTGTCCGGGGACAGGGGATCCACGAGCAGTACTTC
CDR3 protein: CASSVRGQGIHEQYF

J gene: TRBJ2-1
D gene: TRBD2
clone size: once
V gene: TRBV30
CDR3 DNA: TGTGCCTGGACTCGGACTAGCGACTACAATGAGCAGTTCTTC
CDR3 protein: CAWTRTSDYNEQFF

J gene: TRBJ1-5
D gene: .
clone size: .
V gene: TRBV2
CDR3 DNA: TGTGCCAGCAGACCCAGGGTCGGAAGCAATCAGCCCCAGCATTTT
CDR3 protein: CASRPRVGSNQPQHF

J gene: TRBJ1-5
D gene: .
clone size: few
V gene: TRBV21-1
CDR3 DNA: TGTGCCAGCAGCAAATCGCAGGACTATCAGCCCCAGCATTTT
CDR3 protein: CASSKSQDYQPQHF

J gene: TRBJ2-3
D gene: TRBD2
clone size: once
V gene: TRBV2
CDR3 DNA: TGTGCCAGCAGTGAAAGGGGCGGGAGGGCCACAGATACGCAGTATTTT
CDR3 protein: CASSERGGRATDTQYF

J gene: TRBJ2-1
D gene: TRBD2
clone size: few
V gene: TRBV28
CDR3 DNA: TGTGCCAGCAGTTCTACCGGGACTAGCGGCTACAATGAGCAGTTCTTC
CDR3 protein: CASSSTGTSGYNEQFF

J gene: TRBJ1-1
D gene: TRBD1
clone size: few
V gene: TRBV5-4
CDR3 DNA: TGTGCCAGCAGCACCGGGACAGGGTTGGTCGGCACTGAAGCTTTCTTT
CDR3 protein: CASSTGTGLVGTEAFF

J gene: TRBJ2-5
D gene: .
clone size: large
V gene: TRBV6-6
CDR3 DNA: TGTGCCAGCAGTCCCCGGGGGGAGACCCAGTACTTC
CDR3 protein: CASSPRGETQYF

J gene: TRBJ1-3
D gene: .
clone size: .
V gene: TRBV28
CDR3 DNA: TGTGCCAGCATTAGGGGAAATTGGGGAAACACCATATATTTT
CDR3 protein: CASIRGNWGNTIYF

J gene: TRBJ2-5
D gene: .
clone size: .
V gene: TRBV29-1
CDR3 DNA: TGCAGCGTTGAAACAGGGAGACAAGAGACCCAGTACTTC
CDR3 protein: CSVETGRQETQYF

J gene: TRBJ2-2
D gene: TRBD2
clone size: .
V gene: TRBV5-1
CDR3 DNA: TGCGCCAGCACCCCCATAGCGGGAAGGATCGGGGAGCTGTTTTTT
CDR3 protein: CASTPIAGRIGELFF

J gene: TRBJ1-2
D gene: TRBD1
clone size: .
V gene: TRBV6-1
CDR3 DNA: TGTGCCAGCAACAGAGGGACAGCCGACTATGGCTACACCTTC
CDR3 protein: CASNRGTADYGYTF

J gene: TRBJ1-1
D gene: TRBD1
clone size: .
V gene: TRBV5-1
CDR3 DNA: TGCGCCAGCAGCTCGAATCCGGGACAGGGGAACACTGAAGCTTTCTTT
CDR3 protein: CASSSNPGQGNTEAFF

J gene: TRBJ2-4
D gene: TRBD1
clone size: few
V gene: TRBV6-1
CDR3 DNA: TGTGCTCACAGGGGGGCAGGACTAGCCAAAAACATTCAGTACTTC
CDR3 protein: CAHRGAGLAKNIQYF

J gene: TRBJ1-1
D gene: .
clone size: .
V gene: TRBV2
CDR3 DNA: TGTGCCAGCTTAAGGAGGAATGAAGCTTTCTTT
CDR3 protein: CASLRRNEAFF

J gene: TRBJ2-1
D gene: TRBD2
clone size: .
V gene: TRBV27
CDR3 DNA: TGTGCCAGCAGTTCATCAGGTTTAGGGAGGGGTGACAATGAGCAGTTCTTC
CDR3 protein: CASSSSGLGRGDNEQFF

J gene: TRBJ1-1
D gene: .
clone size: once
V gene: TRBV30
CDR3 DNA: TGTGCCTGGAGTGCTAGGGGGTCGGGCACTGAAGCTTTCTTT
CDR3 protein: CAWSARGSGTEAFF

J gene: TRBJ1-2
D gene: TRBD1
clone size: .
V gene: TRBV27
CDR3 DNA: TGTGCCAGCAGTTTCAGGGGGCTCTATGGCTACACCTTC
CDR3 protein: CASSFRGLYGYTF

J gene: TRBJ2-7
D gene: TRBD1
clone size: .
V gene: TRBV18
CDR3 DNA: TGTGCCAGCTCACCTCAGGGGCAGGGGGCTCGAGAGCAGTACTTC
CDR3 protein: CASSPQGQGAREQYF

J gene: TRBJ2-5
D gene: .
clone size: .
V gene: TRBV7-2
CDR3 DNA: TGTGCCAGCAGCCCAAACAGGGTACGGGGAGAGACCCAGTACTTC
CDR3 protein: CASSPNRVRGETQYF

J gene: TRBJ2-7
D gene: .
clone size: .
V gene: TRBV6-5
CDR3 DNA: TGTGCCAGCAGTTACGCCAGGGTGGGTTACGAGCAGTACTTC
CDR3 protein: CASSYARVGYEQYF

J gene: TRBJ2-3
D gene: TRBD2
clone size: .
V gene: TRBV2
CDR3 DNA: TGTGCCAGCAGTGGGGGAGCGGGAGGGTCTACAGATACGCAGTATTTT
CDR3 protein: CASSGGAGGSTDTQYF

J gene: TRBJ2-7
D gene: .
clone size: .
V gene: TRBV5-8
CDR3 DNA: TGTGCCAGCAGCTTGGGGGCAGGGTTATCCTACGAGCAGTACTTC
CDR3 protein: CASSLGAGLSYEQYF

J gene: TRBJ2-7
D gene: TRBD1
clone size: .
V gene: TRBV7-8
CDR3 DNA: TGTGCCAGCAGCTTACTCGGGGACAGCGAGCAGTACTTC
CDR3 protein: CASSLLGDSEQYF

J gene: TRBJ2-7
D gene: .
clone size: .
V gene: TRBV18
CDR3 DNA: TGTGCCAGCTCACCGTCCAGGGCCTACGAGCAGTACTTC
CDR3 protein: CASSPSRAYEQYF

J gene: TRBJ2-2
D gene: .
clone size: .
V gene: TRBV7-2
CDR3 DNA: TGTGCCAGCAGCTTCAGGGCGAACACCGGGGAGCTGTTTTTT
CDR3 protein: CASSFRANTGELFF

J gene: TRBJ2-5
D gene: .
clone size: .
V gene: TRBV27
CDR3 DNA: TGTGCCAGTCCGACTTTACAAGAGACCCAGTACTTC
CDR3 protein: CASPTLQETQYF

J gene: TRBJ2-5
D gene: .
clone size: .
V gene: TRBV5-4
CDR3 DNA: TGTGCCACCCGGCCCGGCAGGGGATTGGTGGAGACCCAGTACTTC
CDR3 protein: CATRPGRGLVETQYF

J gene: TRBJ1-2
D gene: .
clone size: .
V gene: TRBV2
CDR3 DNA: TGTGCCAGCAGTGAAGCCCCGGGTGAGGGCTACACCTTC
CDR3 protein: CASSEAPGEGYTF

J gene: TRBJ1-4
D gene: TRBD1
clone size: .
V gene: TRBV5-5
CDR3 DNA: TGTGCCAGCAGCCCTCGGACAGGGACAACTAATGAAAAACTGTTTTTT
CDR3 protein: CASSPRTGTTNEKLFF

J gene: TRBJ1-1
D gene: .
clone size: .
V gene: TRBV5-4
CDR3 DNA: TGTGCCAGCAGCGCGAGGGTGGACACTGAAGCTTTCTTT
CDR3 protein: CASSARVDTEAFF

J gene: TRBJ1-1
D gene: TRBD1
clone size: .
V gene: TRBV27
CDR3 DNA: TGTGCCAGCAGTTCCCCACAGGGGGCGGGCACTGAAGCTTTCTTT
CDR3 protein: CASSSPQGAGTEAFF

J gene: TRBJ2-7
D gene: .
clone size: .
V gene: TRBV5-8
CDR3 DNA: TGTGCCAGCAGCTTGGTCGGCCAGGGCCAGCAGTACTTC
CDR3 protein: CASSLVGQGQQYF

J gene: TRBJ2-1
D gene: TRBD2
clone size: .
V gene: TRBV4-1
CDR3 DNA: TGCGCCAGCAGCCAAACTAGCGGGCAAAACAATGAGCAGTTCTTC
CDR3 protein: CASSQTSGQNNEQFF

J gene: TRBJ2-1
D gene: .
clone size: .
V gene: TRBV11-2
CDR3 DNA: TGTGCCAGCAGCTTCGTACGAGCGAGGCACAATGAGCAGTTCTTC
CDR3 protein: CASSFVRARHNEQFF

J gene: TRBJ1-2
D gene: .
clone size: .
V gene: TRBV19
CDR3 DNA: TGTGCCAGTAGTATAGCCCCAGGCAGGGGCTATGGCTACACCTTC
CDR3 protein: CASSIAPGRGYGYTF

J gene: TRBJ1-2
D gene: .
clone size: .
V gene: TRBV28
CDR3 DNA: TGTGCCAGCAGTTGGCGGAACTATGGCTACACCTTC
CDR3 protein: CASSWRNYGYTF

J gene: TRBJ2-3
D gene: TRBD2
clone size: .
V gene: TRBV4-2
CDR3 DNA: TGTGCCAGCAGCCAAAAAGCTTTTTCTAGCGGAGATAGCACAGATACGCAGTATTTT
CDR3 protein: CASSQKAFSSGDSTDTQYF

J gene: TRBJ2-7
D gene: TRBD1
clone size: few
V gene: TRBV6-1
CDR3 DNA: TGTGCCAGCAGTGCCTCCGGGACAGCCTACGAGCAGTACTTC
CDR3 protein: CASSASGTAYEQYF